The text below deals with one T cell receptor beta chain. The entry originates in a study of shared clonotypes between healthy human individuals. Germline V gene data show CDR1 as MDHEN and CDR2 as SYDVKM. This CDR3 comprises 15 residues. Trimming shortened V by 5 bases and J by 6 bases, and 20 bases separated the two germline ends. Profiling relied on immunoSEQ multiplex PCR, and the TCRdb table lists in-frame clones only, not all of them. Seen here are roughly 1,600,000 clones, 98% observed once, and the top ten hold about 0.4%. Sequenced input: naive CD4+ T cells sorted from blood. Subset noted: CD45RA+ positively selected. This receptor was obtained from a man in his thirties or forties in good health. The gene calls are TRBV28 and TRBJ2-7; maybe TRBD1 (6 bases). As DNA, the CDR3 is TGTGCCAGCAGTCCACTAAGGTCGCGAGGGGGCGAGCAGTACTTC. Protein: CASSPLRSRGGEQYF.